This is a list of T cell receptor beta chains from one sample in a study of blood T cell repertoires in COVID-19. Profiling relied on immunoSEQ multiplex PCR, and the TCRdb table lists in-frame clones only, not all of them. The repertoire holds some 66,000 clones, with around 89% as singletons. The sample taken for sequencing was peripheral blood. The receptors here all came from a woman aged 55 to 70 with acute or convalescent COVID-19. Each CDR3 is given with its conserved first and last residue. Each record gives: CDR3 DNA, CDR3 protein, D gene, V gene, clone size, J gene. The D gene is left open where the match is weak. Size is omitted from some rows. Given values are once, few, many or a class for expanded clones.

TGCGCCAGCAGCTGGCGACAGGGGGCTAACTATGGCTACACCTTC,CASSWRQGANYGYTF,TRBD1,TRBV4-1,.,TRBJ1-2
TGCGCCAGCACCCCCGTGCGGGGCATGGACACTGAAGCTTTCTTT,CASTPVRGMDTEAFF,.,TRBV4-1,few,TRBJ1-1
TGTGCCAGCAGCTTAGGGGAGGGGCGACAAGAGACCCAGTACTTC,CASSLGEGRQETQYF,TRBD2,TRBV11-2,.,TRBJ2-5
TGTGCCAGCAGGCTCGGTGGCAATCAGCCCCAGCATTTT,CASRLGGNQPQHF,.,TRBV12-3/TRBV12-4,.,TRBJ1-5
TGCGCCAGCAGCACCGAAGGACTAGCGGGCCCCTGGAATGAGCAGTTCTTC,CASSTEGLAGPWNEQFF,TRBD2,TRBV5-1,.,TRBJ2-1
TGTGCCACCAGTGATTTCTGGAACAGGGCAAAGTCAGATTCACCCCTCCACTTT,CATSDFWNRAKSDSPLHF,.,TRBV24-1,.,TRBJ1-6
TGTGCCAGTAGTTGGGCGGGGGAAGAGACCCAGTACTTC,CASSWAGEETQYF,TRBD2,TRBV19,.,TRBJ2-5
TGTGCCAGCAGTCCGTCGGACAGGAACTATGGCTACACCTTC,CASSPSDRNYGYTF,TRBD1,TRBV28,.,TRBJ1-2
TGTGCCAGCTCACCGACAGGGATTCCTGAAGCTTTCTTT,CASSPTGIPEAFF,TRBD1,TRBV18,.,TRBJ1-1
TGTGCCAGCAGCCGCGGGGGGGCCGGATTCGATGAGCAGTTCTTC,CASSRGGAGFDEQFF,TRBD2,TRBV7-7,.,TRBJ2-1
TGTGCCAGCAGCTTGGTCGGCGGCAGCAATCAGCCCCAGCATTTT,CASSLVGGSNQPQHF,.,TRBV5-6,.,TRBJ1-5
TGCGCCAGCAGCACCACGACAGGGTTCACCGGAGAGCTGTTTTTT,CASSTTTGFTGELFF,TRBD1,TRBV5-1,.,TRBJ2-2
TGTGCCAGTAGTAGAGACACCGGGACAGGGAACACTGAAGCTTTCTTT,CASSRDTGTGNTEAFF,TRBD1,TRBV19,.,TRBJ1-1
TGTGCCAGCAGCATTGACAGGGGGTCCCAAGAGACCCAGTACTTC,CASSIDRGSQETQYF,.,TRBV21-1,.,TRBJ2-5
TGTGCCACCAGCTCGGGTCGAAACACTGAAGCTTTCTTT,CATSSGRNTEAFF,.,TRBV15,.,TRBJ1-1
TGTGCCAGCTCACCGCGGGGGGAGACCCAGTACTTC,CASSPRGETQYF,TRBD2,TRBV18,.,TRBJ2-5
TGTGCCAGCGGAAGACAGGGAGGCGCTGAAGCTTTCTTT,CASGRQGGAEAFF,TRBD1,TRBV25-1,.,TRBJ1-1
TGTGCCAGCAGCTCGACGACAGGGGCATATGGCTACACCTTC,CASSSTTGAYGYTF,TRBD1,TRBV13,.,TRBJ1-2
TGTGCCAGCAGACTAGCAGATACGCAGTATTTT,CASRLADTQYF,.,TRBV12-3/TRBV12-4,.,TRBJ2-3
TGTGCCAGCCGACGCCAGGGTACCGGGGAGCTGTTTTTT,CASRRQGTGELFF,.,TRBV27,.,TRBJ2-2
TGTGCCAGCAGCGTAGGGGACAGGGGACGATCACCCCTCCACTTT,CASSVGDRGRSPLHF,TRBD1,TRBV9,.,TRBJ1-6
TGTGCCAGCAGCTTAGACGAGAGCAGGGCTGGTGGCTACACCTTC,CASSLDESRAGGYTF,.,TRBV7-8,.,TRBJ1-2
TGTGCCACCAGTGACAGTAATGAAAAACTGTTTTTT,CATSDSNEKLFF,.,TRBV24-1,.,TRBJ1-4
TGTGCCAGCAGTGATCGACAGGGTAATTCACCCCTCCACTTT,CASSDRQGNSPLHF,TRBD1,TRBV6-1,.,TRBJ1-6
TGTGCCAGCAGCTTGGGACTAGCGGCTACCGGGGAGCTGTTTTTT,CASSLGLAATGELFF,TRBD2,TRBV7-9,.,TRBJ2-2
TGTGCCAGCAGCACAGACAGGGTCTTGAAGACCCAGTACTTC,CASSTDRVLKTQYF,TRBD1,TRBV5-4,.,TRBJ2-5
TGTGCCAGCAGCTTAACAGGGAACACTGAAGCTTTCTTT,CASSLTGNTEAFF,.,TRBV7-6,once,TRBJ1-1
TGCAGCGTTGAGAAGGAGGCCTACTATGGCTACACCTTC,CSVEKEAYYGYTF,.,TRBV29-1,.,TRBJ1-2
TGTGCCAGCAAAGGGCGCGGGTACATTCAGTACTTC,CASKGRGYIQYF,.,TRBV6-6,.,TRBJ2-4
TGTGCCAGCAGTGAAGACAGGTCAGGGTCACCCCTCCACTTT,CASSEDRSGSPLHF,.,TRBV6-4,.,TRBJ1-6
TGTGCCAGCAGCTTGGGGGGCAGGGTAGGGGCTGAAAACATTCAGTACTTC,CASSLGGRVGAENIQYF,.,TRBV5-5,.,TRBJ2-4
TGCGCCAGCAGCTTGACGGACAGGGTTACAGATACGCAGTATTTT,CASSLTDRVTDTQYF,TRBD1,TRBV5-1,once,TRBJ2-3
TGTGCCAGCAGCGTAGCTCTGGCGGGAGGGGCAGATACGCAGTATTTT,CASSVALAGGADTQYF,TRBD2,TRBV9,.,TRBJ2-3